Listed here are 7 T cell receptor beta chains from one sample, sequenced in a study of human T cells and chemical hapten exposure. From the 5' RACE reads, TCRdb called clonotypes with MiXCR, one entry per CDR3 protein. In the table there are about 80,000 distinct CDR3 sequences, about a sixth of which are singletons. Extraction yielded total RNA from whole blood (unfractionated). These receptors originate from a female donor in good health.

The chain combines TRBV27 with TRBJ2-1; D gene unclear. Trimming shortened V by 5 bases and J by 4 bases, and 6 bases separated the two germline ends. Germline V lookup: CDR1 MNHEY, CDR2 SMNVEV (reference sequence). The CDR3 runs 12 residues. DNA for the CDR3: TGTGCCAGCAGTCCCCGTTACAATGAGCAGTTCTTC. It is translated as CASSPRYNEQFF.

The rearrangement joins TRBV6-2 or TRBV6-3 to TRBJ2-3; 7 nucleotides match TRBD1. Germline loops: CDR1 MNHEY, CDR2 SVGEGT. The J segment lost 3 bases and the V segment lost 0 bases, leaving 9 bases of the junction unmatched. The CDR3 has 17 amino acids. CDR3 region: CASSYSDRAQLTDTQYF. The CDR3, as DNA: TGTGCCAGCAGTTACTCCGACAGGGCACAGCTAACAGATACGCAGTATTTT.

This rearrangement joins TRBV4-3 to TRBJ1-2, with D possibly being TRBD1 (6 bases). This CDR3 contains 13 residues. CDR1 LGHNA and CDR2 YSLEER come from the germline V gene. The V end lost 3 bases, the J end lost 5 bases, and 10 bases lay between the germline ends. CDR3 nucleotides: TGCGCCAGCAGCCAGCAGGGGTATTATGGCTACACCTTC. Amino acids: CASSQQGYYGYTF.

This clonotype showed up just a few times. The rearrangement links TRBV7-8 to TRBJ2-7; TRBD2 might be the D (7 bases). CDR1 is SGHVS and CDR2 is FQNEAQ in the germline V gene. V lost 8 bases and J 5 bases, leaving 19 bases between the germline ends. This CDR3 contains 14 residues. As DNA, the CDR3 is TGTGCCAGCTCTGTGTCGGGGGGCACGGACGAGCAGTACTTC. It specifies CASSVSGGTDEQYF. Supplemented by reference TRBV7-8 and TRBJ2-7, the full variable domain reads GAGVSQSPRYKVAKRGQDVALRCDPISGHVSLFWYQQALGQGPEFLTYFQNEAQLDKSGLPSDRFFAERPEGSVSTLKIQRTQQEDSAVYLCASSVSGGTDEQYFGPGTRLTVT.

The chain carries TRBV2 and TRBJ1-4; D is unclear. Deletions cut 8 bases from V and 0 bases from J, with 13 bases between. The CDR3 extends over 15 amino acids. CDR1 is SNHLY and CDR2 is FYNNEI in the germline V gene. The DNA for the CDR3 is TGTGCCAGCCGGAGGACGGAAGCAACTAATGAAAAACTGTTTTTT. Its protein is CASRRTEATNEKLFF.

This clonotype was seen only a few times. This chain connects TRBV10-3 to TRBJ2-2; TRBD2 matches at 8 bases. The CDR3 totals 13 residues. Germline CDR1 is ENHRY and CDR2 is SYGVKD. V was clipped by 11 bases and J by 9 bases; unmatched bases: 11. The CDR3 DNA is TGTGCCGCGCGGGGGGCGGAACTCCGGGAGCTGTTTTTT. As protein: CAARGAELRELFF.

The chain employs TRBV5-1 and TRBJ2-1; 11 bases agree with TRBD2. The CDR3 runs 14 residues. The germline gives CDR1 SGHRS, CDR2 YFSETQ. V shed 4 bases, J shed 6 bases, and the junction held 3 bases outside the gene matches. CDR3 residues: CASSTSGSTNEQFF. CDR3 nucleotides: TGCGCCAGCAGCACTAGCGGGAGCACCAATGAGCAGTTCTTC.